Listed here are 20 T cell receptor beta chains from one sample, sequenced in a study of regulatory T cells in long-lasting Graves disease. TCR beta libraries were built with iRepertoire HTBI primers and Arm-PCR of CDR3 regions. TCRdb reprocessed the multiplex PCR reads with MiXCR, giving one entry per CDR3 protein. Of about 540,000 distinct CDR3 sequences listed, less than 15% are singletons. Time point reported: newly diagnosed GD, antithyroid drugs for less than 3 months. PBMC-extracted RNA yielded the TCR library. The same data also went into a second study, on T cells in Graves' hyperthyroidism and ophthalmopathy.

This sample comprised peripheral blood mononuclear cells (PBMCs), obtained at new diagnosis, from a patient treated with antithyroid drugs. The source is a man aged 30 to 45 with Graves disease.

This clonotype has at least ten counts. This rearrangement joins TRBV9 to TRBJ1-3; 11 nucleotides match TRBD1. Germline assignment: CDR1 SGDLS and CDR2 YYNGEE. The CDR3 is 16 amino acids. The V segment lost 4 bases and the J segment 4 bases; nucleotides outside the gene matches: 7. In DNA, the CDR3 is TGTGCCAGCAGCCCTAGCGGGACAGGGGGAGGAAACACCATATATTTT. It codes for CASSPSGTGGGNTIYF.

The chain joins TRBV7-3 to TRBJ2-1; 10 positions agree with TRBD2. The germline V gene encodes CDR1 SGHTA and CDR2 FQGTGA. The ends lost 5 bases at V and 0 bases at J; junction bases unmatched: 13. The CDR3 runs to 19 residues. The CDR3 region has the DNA TGTGCCAGCAGCCACTTGAAGCTAGCGGGAGATCGCTCCTACAATGAGCAGTTCTTC. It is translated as CASSHLKLAGDRSYNEQFF.

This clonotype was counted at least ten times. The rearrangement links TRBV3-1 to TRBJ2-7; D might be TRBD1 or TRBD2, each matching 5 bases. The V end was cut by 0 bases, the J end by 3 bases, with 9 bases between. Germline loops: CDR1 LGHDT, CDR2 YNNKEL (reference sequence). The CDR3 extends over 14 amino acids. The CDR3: CASSQEGENYEQYF. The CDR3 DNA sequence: TGTGCCAGCAGCCAAGAGGGGGAGAACTACGAGCAGTACTTC.

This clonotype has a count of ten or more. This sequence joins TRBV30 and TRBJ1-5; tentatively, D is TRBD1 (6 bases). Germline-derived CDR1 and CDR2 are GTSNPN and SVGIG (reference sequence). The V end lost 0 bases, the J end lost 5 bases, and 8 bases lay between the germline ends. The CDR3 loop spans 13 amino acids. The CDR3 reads CAWSVQGDQPQHF. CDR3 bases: TGTGCCTGGAGTGTACAGGGTGATCAGCCCCAGCATTTT.

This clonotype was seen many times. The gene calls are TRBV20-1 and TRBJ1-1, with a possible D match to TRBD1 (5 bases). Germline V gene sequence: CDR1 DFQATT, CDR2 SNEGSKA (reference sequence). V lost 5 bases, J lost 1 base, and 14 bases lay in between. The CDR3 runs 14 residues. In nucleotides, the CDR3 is TGCAGTGCTCCCTCCGGGACGGCGAACACTGAAGCTTTCTTT. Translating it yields CSAPSGTANTEAFF.

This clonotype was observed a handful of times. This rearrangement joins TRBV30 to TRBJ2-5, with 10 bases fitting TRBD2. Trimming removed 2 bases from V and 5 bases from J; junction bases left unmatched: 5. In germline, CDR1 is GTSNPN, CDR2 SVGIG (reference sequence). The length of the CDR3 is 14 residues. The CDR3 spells CAWSPSGSGETQYF. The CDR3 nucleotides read TGTGCCTGGAGTCCTAGCGGGAGCGGGGAGACCCAGTACTTC.

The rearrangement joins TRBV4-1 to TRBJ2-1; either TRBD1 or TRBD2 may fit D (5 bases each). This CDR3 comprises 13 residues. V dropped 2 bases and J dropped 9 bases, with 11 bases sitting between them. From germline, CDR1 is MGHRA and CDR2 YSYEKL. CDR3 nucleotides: TGCGCCAGCAGCCAACCCCCTGGGACTGAGCAGTTCTTC. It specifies CASSQPPGTEQFF.

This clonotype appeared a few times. In DNA form, the CDR3 reads TGTGCCAGCTCACCACCCCAAGCTACAGATACGCAGTATTTT. Translated: CASSPPQATDTQYF. The chain joins TRBV18 to TRBJ2-3; D remains ambiguous. CDR1 is KGHSH, CDR2 LQKENI, per germline. The V end lost 0 bases, the J end lost 3 bases, and 7 bases lay between the germline ends. CDR3 size: 14 residues.

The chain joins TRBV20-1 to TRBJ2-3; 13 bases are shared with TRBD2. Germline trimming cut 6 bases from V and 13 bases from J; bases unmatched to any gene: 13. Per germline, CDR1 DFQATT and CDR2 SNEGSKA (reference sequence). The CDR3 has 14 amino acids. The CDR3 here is CSAETSGRSFGEYF. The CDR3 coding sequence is TGCAGTGCAGAGACTAGCGGGAGGTCCTTTGGGGAGTATTTT.

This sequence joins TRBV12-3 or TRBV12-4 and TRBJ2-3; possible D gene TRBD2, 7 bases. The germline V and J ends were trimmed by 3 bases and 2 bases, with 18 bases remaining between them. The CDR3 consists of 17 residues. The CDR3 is CASSFQRGGRLTDTQYF. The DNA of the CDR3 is TGTGCCAGCAGTTTTCAGAGGGGGGGACGGCTCACAGATACGCAGTATTTT.

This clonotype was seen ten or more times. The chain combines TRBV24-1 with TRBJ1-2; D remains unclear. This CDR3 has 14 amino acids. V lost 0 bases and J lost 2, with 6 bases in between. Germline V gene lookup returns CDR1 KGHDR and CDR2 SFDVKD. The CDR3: CATSDLGGNYGYTF. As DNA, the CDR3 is TGTGCCACCAGTGATTTGGGCGGCAACTATGGCTACACCTTC.

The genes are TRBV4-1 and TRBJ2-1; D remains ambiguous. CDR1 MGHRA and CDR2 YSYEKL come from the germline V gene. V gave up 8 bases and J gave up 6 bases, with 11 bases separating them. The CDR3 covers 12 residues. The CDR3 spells CASGPPGNEQFF. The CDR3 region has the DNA TGCGCCAGCGGGCCCCCCGGCAATGAGCAGTTCTTC.

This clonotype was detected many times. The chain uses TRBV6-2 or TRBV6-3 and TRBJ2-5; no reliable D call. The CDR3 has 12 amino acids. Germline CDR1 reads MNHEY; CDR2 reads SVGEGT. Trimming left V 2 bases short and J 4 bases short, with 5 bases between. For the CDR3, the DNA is TGTGCCAGCAGTTACACTGGAGAGACCCAGTACTTC. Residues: CASSYTGETQYF.

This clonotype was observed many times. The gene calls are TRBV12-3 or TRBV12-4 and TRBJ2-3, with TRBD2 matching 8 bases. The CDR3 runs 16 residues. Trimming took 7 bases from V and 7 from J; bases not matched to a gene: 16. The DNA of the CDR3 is TGTGCCAGCACCCGGCTAGGGACTAGTGTCTCTAATACGCAGTATTTT. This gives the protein CASTRLGTSVSNTQYF.

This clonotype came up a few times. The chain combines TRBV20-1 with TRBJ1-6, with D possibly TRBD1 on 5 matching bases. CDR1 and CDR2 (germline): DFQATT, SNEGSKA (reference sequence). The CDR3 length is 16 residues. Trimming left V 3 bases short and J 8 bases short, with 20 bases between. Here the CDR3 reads CSASLSGDRMYSPLHF. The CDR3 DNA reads TGCAGTGCTAGTCTCTCAGGAGACAGAATGTATTCACCCCTCCACTTT.

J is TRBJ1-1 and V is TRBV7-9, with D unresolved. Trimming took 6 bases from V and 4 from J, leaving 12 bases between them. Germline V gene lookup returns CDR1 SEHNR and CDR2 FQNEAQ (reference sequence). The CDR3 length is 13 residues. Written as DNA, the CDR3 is TGTGCCAGCAGTTCAGATGATAGCACTGAAGCTTTCTTT. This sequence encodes CASSSDDSTEAFF.

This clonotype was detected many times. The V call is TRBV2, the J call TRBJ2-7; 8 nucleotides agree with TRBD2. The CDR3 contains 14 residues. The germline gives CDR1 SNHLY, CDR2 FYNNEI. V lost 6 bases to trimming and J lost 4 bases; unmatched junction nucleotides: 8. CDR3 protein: CASRGGLGTYEQYF. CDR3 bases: TGTGCCAGCAGAGGGGGACTAGGGACTTACGAGCAGTACTTC.

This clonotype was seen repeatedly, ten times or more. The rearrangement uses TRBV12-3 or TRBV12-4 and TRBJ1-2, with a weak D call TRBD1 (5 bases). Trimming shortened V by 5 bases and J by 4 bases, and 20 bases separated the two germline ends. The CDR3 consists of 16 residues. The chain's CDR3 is CASSPTGGEGAYGYTF. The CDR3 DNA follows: TGTGCCAGCAGTCCAACCGGGGGAGAGGGCGCCTATGGCTACACCTTC.

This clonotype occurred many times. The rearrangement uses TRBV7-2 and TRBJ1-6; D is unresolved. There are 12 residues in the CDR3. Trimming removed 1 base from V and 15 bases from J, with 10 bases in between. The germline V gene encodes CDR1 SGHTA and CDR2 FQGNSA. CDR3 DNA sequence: TGTGCCAGCAGCTTAGGGATTCGTTACCTCCACTTT. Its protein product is CASSLGIRYLHF.

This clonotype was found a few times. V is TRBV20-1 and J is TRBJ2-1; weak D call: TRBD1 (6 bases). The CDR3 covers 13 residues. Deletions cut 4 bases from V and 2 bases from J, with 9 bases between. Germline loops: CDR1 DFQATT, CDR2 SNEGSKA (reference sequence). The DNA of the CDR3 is TGCAGTGCTAACAGGGACACCTACAATGAGCAGTTCTTC. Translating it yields CSANRDTYNEQFF.